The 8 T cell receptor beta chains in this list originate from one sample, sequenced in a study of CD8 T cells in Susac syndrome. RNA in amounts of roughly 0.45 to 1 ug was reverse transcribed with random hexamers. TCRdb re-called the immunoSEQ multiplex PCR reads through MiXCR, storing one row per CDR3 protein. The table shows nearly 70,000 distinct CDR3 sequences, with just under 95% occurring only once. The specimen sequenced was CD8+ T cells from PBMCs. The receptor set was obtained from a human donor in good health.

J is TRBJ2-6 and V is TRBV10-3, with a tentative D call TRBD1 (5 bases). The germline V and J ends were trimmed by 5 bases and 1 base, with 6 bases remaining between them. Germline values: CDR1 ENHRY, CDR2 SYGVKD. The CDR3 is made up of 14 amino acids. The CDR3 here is CAISRGSGANVLTF. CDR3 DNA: TGTGCCATCAGTAGGGGATCTGGGGCCAACGTCCTGACTTTC.

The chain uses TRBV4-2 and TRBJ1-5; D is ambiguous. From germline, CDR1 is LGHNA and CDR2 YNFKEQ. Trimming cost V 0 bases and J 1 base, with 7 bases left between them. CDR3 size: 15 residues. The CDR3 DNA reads TGTGCCAGCAGCCAAGAAGAAGGGAGCAATCAGCCCCAGCATTTT. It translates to CASSQEEGSNQPQHF.

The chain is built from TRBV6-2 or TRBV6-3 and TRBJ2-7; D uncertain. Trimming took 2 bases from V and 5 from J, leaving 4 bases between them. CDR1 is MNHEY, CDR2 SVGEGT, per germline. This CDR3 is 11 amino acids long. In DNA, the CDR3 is TGTGCCAGCAGTTACGGCGACGAGCAGTACGTC. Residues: CASSYGDEQYV.

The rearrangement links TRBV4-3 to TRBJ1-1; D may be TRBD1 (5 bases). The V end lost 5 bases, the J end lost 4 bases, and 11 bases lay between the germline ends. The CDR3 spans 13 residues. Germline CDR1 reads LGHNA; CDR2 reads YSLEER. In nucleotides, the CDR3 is TGCGCCAGCAGCACGGGACGTGGCACTGAAGCTTTCTTT. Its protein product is CASSTGRGTEAFF.

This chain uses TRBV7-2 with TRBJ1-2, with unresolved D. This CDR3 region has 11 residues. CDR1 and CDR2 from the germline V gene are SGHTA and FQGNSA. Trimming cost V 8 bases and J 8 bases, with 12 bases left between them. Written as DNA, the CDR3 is TGTGCCAGCCTCGGCCCGGCAGGCTACACCTTC. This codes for CASLGPAGYTF.

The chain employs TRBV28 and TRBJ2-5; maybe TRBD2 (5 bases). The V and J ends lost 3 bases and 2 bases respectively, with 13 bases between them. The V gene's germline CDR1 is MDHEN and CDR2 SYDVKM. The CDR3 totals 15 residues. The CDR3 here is CASSFRPSKQETQYF. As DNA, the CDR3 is TGTGCCAGCAGTTTTCGTCCTAGCAAACAAGAGACCCAGTACTTC.

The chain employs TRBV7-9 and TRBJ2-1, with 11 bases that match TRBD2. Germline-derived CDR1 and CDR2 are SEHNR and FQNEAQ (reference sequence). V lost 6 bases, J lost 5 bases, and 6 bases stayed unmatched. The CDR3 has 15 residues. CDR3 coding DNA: TGTGCCAGCAGATCGGGACTAGCGGACCACAATGAGCAGTTCTTC. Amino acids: CASRSGLADHNEQFF.

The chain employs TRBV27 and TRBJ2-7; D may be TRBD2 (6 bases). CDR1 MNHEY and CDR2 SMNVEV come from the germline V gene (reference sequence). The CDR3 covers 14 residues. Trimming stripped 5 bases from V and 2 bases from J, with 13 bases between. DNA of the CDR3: TGTGCCAGCAGTCTCGGGGGAGCCCCCTACGAGCAGTACTTC. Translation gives CASSLGGAPYEQYF.